Listed below are T cell receptor beta chains from one sample, sequenced in a study of sequential checkpoint blockade in melanoma. TCRdb keeps only in-frame clones here, not all; method: immunoSEQ multiplex PCR. Among about 12,000 clones listed, about 25% were seen once. The sample consisted of tumor tissue (inferred from file names), taken from a patient given nivolumab and ipilimumab in sequence. Receptors were obtained from a human donor with melanoma. The CDR3 runs from the conserved cysteine through the conserved F or W. D genes are given only for firm matches. Not all rows give a size; the values are once, few, many and, for expanded clones, a class.

cdr3_length: 17; j_call: TRBJ2-1; v_call: TRBV11-3; clone_size: .; d_call: .; cdr3_aa: CASSFKVRLEPYNEQFF; cdr3_nt: TGTGCCAGCAGCTTCAAAGTTCGACTAGAACCCTACAATGAGCAGTTCTTC
cdr3_length: 14; j_call: TRBJ1-5; v_call: TRBV19; clone_size: few; d_call: .; cdr3_aa: CASRAGNSNQPQHF; cdr3_nt: TGTGCCAGTAGGGCAGGGAACAGCAATCAGCCCCAGCATTTT
cdr3_length: 15; j_call: TRBJ2-2; v_call: TRBV2; clone_size: many; d_call: .; cdr3_aa: CASSSAPVSTGELFF; cdr3_nt: TGTGCCAGCAGCTCGGCTCCCGTGTCCACCGGGGAGCTGTTTTTT
cdr3_length: 17; j_call: TRBJ1-3; v_call: TRBV11-3; clone_size: .; d_call: .; cdr3_aa: CASSLHPTGPSGNTIYF; cdr3_nt: TGTGCCAGCAGCTTGCACCCGACAGGCCCCTCTGGAAACACCATATATTTT
cdr3_length: 14; j_call: TRBJ2-4; v_call: TRBV11-3; clone_size: few; d_call: .; cdr3_aa: CASSWRVRGNIQYF; cdr3_nt: TGTGCCAGCAGCTGGCGAGTAAGGGGAAACATTCAGTACTTC
cdr3_length: 15; j_call: TRBJ2-3; v_call: TRBV19; clone_size: .; d_call: TRBD1; cdr3_aa: CASRDRGESTDTQYF; cdr3_nt: TGTGCCAGTAGGGACAGGGGGGAAAGCACAGATACGCAGTATTTT
cdr3_length: 14; j_call: TRBJ1-3; v_call: TRBV11-3; clone_size: .; d_call: .; cdr3_aa: CASRSGESGNTIYF; cdr3_nt: TGTGCCAGCAGGTCAGGGGAAAGTGGAAACACCATATATTTT
cdr3_length: 15; j_call: TRBJ2-4; v_call: TRBV18; clone_size: .; d_call: TRBD1; cdr3_aa: CASSDQQGVKNIQYF; cdr3_nt: TGTGCCAGCTCGGATCAACAGGGGGTAAAAAACATTCAGTACTTC
cdr3_length: 15; j_call: TRBJ2-1; v_call: TRBV11-3; clone_size: few; d_call: .; cdr3_aa: CASSPRTGPYNEQFF; cdr3_nt: TGTGCCAGCAGCCCCCGGACTGGACCGTATAATGAGCAGTTCTTC
cdr3_length: 19; j_call: TRBJ1-6; v_call: TRBV28; clone_size: .; d_call: .; cdr3_aa: CASIKGRVILLPYNSPLHF; cdr3_nt: TGTGCCAGCATAAAGGGCAGGGTAATTCTTTTACCCTATAATTCACCCCTCCACTTT
cdr3_length: 16; j_call: TRBJ2-3; v_call: TRBV19; clone_size: .; d_call: .; cdr3_aa: CASSTTGPLRTDTQYF; cdr3_nt: TGTGCCAGTAGTACCACCGGCCCACTCCGCACAGATACGCAGTATTTT